This is a list of T cell receptor beta chains from one sample in a study of T cell responses to AZD1222 COVID-19 vaccine. TCRdb's table, derived via immunoSEQ multiplex PCR, lists solely in-frame clones and lacks some. Among about 170,000 clones, roughly 87% were seen once, and the ten largest hold around 1%. This material consisted of peripheral blood, taken 28 days after the second AZD1222 dose. All receptors derive from an adult who received the AZD1222 COVID-19 vaccine. Both conserved end residues are part of each CDR3. A D gene is named only where the DNA matches it firmly.

J gene: TRBJ1-5; V gene: TRBV27; D gene: TRBD1; CDR3 protein: CASSLLGTGSYQPQHF
J gene: TRBJ2-3; V gene: TRBV5-4; D gene: TRBD2; CDR3 protein: CASSSSGNTQYF
J gene: TRBJ2-3; V gene: TRBV11-2; D gene: NA; CDR3 protein: CASSFERTDTQYF
J gene: TRBJ2-1; V gene: TRBV9; D gene: TRBD1; CDR3 protein: CASSVITGGNYNEQFF
J gene: TRBJ1-1; V gene: TRBV21-1; D gene: NA; CDR3 protein: CASSETGDLAEAFF
J gene: TRBJ1-2; V gene: TRBV9; D gene: NA; CDR3 protein: CASSVEEGRDYGYTF
J gene: TRBJ1-1; V gene: TRBV10-1; D gene: NA; CDR3 protein: CASSESRGLWTEAFF
J gene: TRBJ2-7; V gene: TRBV18; D gene: TRBD1; CDR3 protein: CASSSTGTAIYEQYF
J gene: TRBJ2-3; V gene: TRBV11-2; D gene: TRBD2; CDR3 protein: CASSLDPGGDTQYF
J gene: TRBJ1-1; V gene: TRBV4-1; D gene: NA; CDR3 protein: CASSQEVEGPGTEAFF
J gene: TRBJ2-7; V gene: TRBV9; D gene: NA; CDR3 protein: CASSGGGATYEQYF
J gene: TRBJ2-7; V gene: TRBV6-5; D gene: NA; CDR3 protein: CASSYAQGYSYEQYF
J gene: TRBJ1-2; V gene: TRBV6-5; D gene: NA; CDR3 protein: CASSWTDGYTF
J gene: TRBJ2-1; V gene: TRBV7-2; D gene: NA; CDR3 protein: CASSPQGAGGRNEQFF
J gene: TRBJ2-4; V gene: TRBV19; D gene: TRBD2; CDR3 protein: CASTPMGLAGVGAKNIQYF
J gene: TRBJ2-3; V gene: TRBV2; D gene: NA; CDR3 protein: CASSEGYRQRSTDTQYF
J gene: TRBJ2-7; V gene: TRBV9; D gene: TRBD2; CDR3 protein: CASSPLRNSGTYEQYF
J gene: TRBJ2-5; V gene: TRBV6-5; D gene: TRBD1; CDR3 protein: CASSYSRQGRETQYF
J gene: TRBJ1-6; V gene: TRBV6-2/TRBV6-3; D gene: NA; CDR3 protein: CASSFPGYNSPLHF
J gene: TRBJ2-1; V gene: TRBV10-3; D gene: TRBD2; CDR3 protein: CATESSGPYNEQFF
J gene: TRBJ1-1; V gene: TRBV7-9; D gene: NA; CDR3 protein: CASSLNSASEAFF
J gene: TRBJ1-5; V gene: TRBV6-2/TRBV6-3; D gene: TRBD1; CDR3 protein: CASSYSGQPYSNQPQHF
J gene: TRBJ1-4; V gene: TRBV30; D gene: NA; CDR3 protein: CAWSLSTNEKLFF
J gene: TRBJ1-1; V gene: TRBV27; D gene: NA; CDR3 protein: CASIGWAEAFF
J gene: TRBJ1-6; V gene: TRBV29-1; D gene: NA; CDR3 protein: CSVRTDLNSPLHF
J gene: TRBJ1-2; V gene: TRBV9; D gene: TRBD1; CDR3 protein: CASSVEPMTGSRPHYGYTF
J gene: TRBJ1-1; V gene: TRBV19; D gene: NA; CDR3 protein: CASSRHRDLGSFRAEAFF
J gene: TRBJ1-5; V gene: TRBV18; D gene: NA; CDR3 protein: CASSPQEAGSNQPQHF
J gene: TRBJ2-7; V gene: TRBV3-1/TRBV3-2; D gene: NA; CDR3 protein: CASSFRGTGREQYF
J gene: TRBJ1-1; V gene: TRBV10-2; D gene: NA; CDR3 protein: CASSEGYGYEAFF
J gene: TRBJ1-2; V gene: TRBV9; D gene: NA; CDR3 protein: CASSVSSYGYTF
J gene: TRBJ2-7; V gene: TRBV7-9; D gene: TRBD1; CDR3 protein: CASSPTGSRDYEQYF
J gene: TRBJ2-7; V gene: TRBV11-2; D gene: NA; CDR3 protein: CASSLTGTYEQYF
J gene: TRBJ2-7; V gene: TRBV27; D gene: NA; CDR3 protein: CASSWGSGPMAREQYF
J gene: TRBJ2-5; V gene: TRBV18; D gene: NA; CDR3 protein: CASSNVEETQYF
J gene: TRBJ1-2; V gene: TRBV4-3; D gene: TRBD1; CDR3 protein: CASSQSVSQGAQPYGYTF
J gene: TRBJ2-3; V gene: TRBV29-1; D gene: NA; CDR3 protein: CSVESGVGTDTQYF
J gene: TRBJ1-5; V gene: TRBV7-8; D gene: NA; CDR3 protein: CASSFNLGGDQPQHF
J gene: TRBJ1-1; V gene: TRBV7-8; D gene: NA; CDR3 protein: CASSLGRVNTEAFF
J gene: TRBJ1-1; V gene: TRBV4-1; D gene: NA; CDR3 protein: CASSQLYLMNTEAFF
J gene: TRBJ1-2; V gene: TRBV6-2/TRBV6-3; D gene: NA; CDR3 protein: CASSRNRDYGYTF
J gene: TRBJ2-1; V gene: TRBV6-4; D gene: NA; CDR3 protein: CASGKEGASYNEQFF
J gene: TRBJ2-7; V gene: TRBV5-6; D gene: TRBD1; CDR3 protein: CASSRGTGRYEQYF
J gene: TRBJ1-4; V gene: TRBV5-1; D gene: TRBD1; CDR3 protein: CASSDRPRDRYEKLFF
J gene: TRBJ1-5; V gene: TRBV19; D gene: NA; CDR3 protein: CASSSPLYSNQPQHF
J gene: TRBJ2-3; V gene: TRBV7-9; D gene: TRBD2; CDR3 protein: CASSLSFGGGGTDTQYF
J gene: TRBJ1-1; V gene: TRBV7-9; D gene: NA; CDR3 protein: CASSPDNINTEAFF
J gene: TRBJ2-2; V gene: TRBV6-5; D gene: NA; CDR3 protein: CACTPLGNTGELFF